Shown below are 13 T cell receptor beta chains from a single sample sequenced in a study of monozygotic twins with inflammatory bowel disease. TCRdb reanalyzed the 5' RACE reads and collapses them to one entry per CDR3 protein, without DNA. Recorded for this sample: fewer than 200,000 distinct CDR3 sequences. The source material was blood. The receptors stem from a human donor with ulcerative colitis or Crohn's disease, or a healthy co-twin of an affected twin (not recorded which).

The chain carries TRBV20-1 and TRBJ2-2; absent DNA, TCRdb's TRBD1 call cannot be checked. There are 15 residues in the CDR3. The germline CDR1 and CDR2 sequences are DFQATT and SNEGSKA (reference sequence). The CDR3 region is CSAKGGTGNTGELFF.

The chain uses TRBV5-6 and TRBJ1-2; the TCRdb D gene call, TRBD1, has no DNA to confirm it. Germline loops: CDR1 SGHDT, CDR2 YYEEEE. The CDR3 consists of 16 residues. The chain's CDR3 is CASSWKRDRQRDGYTF.

The V gene is TRBV7-2, the J gene TRBJ2-1; the TRBD1 assignment by TCRdb is unverifiable without DNA. Looked up from germline, CDR1 is SGHTA and CDR2 is FQGNSA. The CDR3 is 14 amino acids. Here the CDR3 reads CASSLMMAPEGLFF.

V gene TRBV3-1 combines with J gene TRBJ2-1; the D call of TRBD1 rests on TCRdb alone, since no DNA is present to check it. The length of the CDR3 is 16 residues. CDR1 and CDR2 from the germline V gene are LGHDT and YNNKEL (reference sequence). CDR3 amino acids: CASSQVELRRGGEQFF.

The gene calls are TRBV19 and TRBJ2-3; TCRdb outputs TRBD2, but without DNA this stays unchecked. Germline CDR1 is LNHDA and CDR2 is SQIVND (reference sequence). The CDR3 loop spans 13 amino acids. CDR3 protein: CASRGGGTDTQYF.

The chain links TRBV7-9 to TRBJ2-7; TCRdb proposes TRBD1, but this gene call is untestable without DNA. This CDR3 spans 14 amino acids. Germline CDR1 reads SEHNR; CDR2 reads FQNEAQ (reference sequence). CDR3 sequence reads: CASILGQGNYEQYF.

This chain connects TRBV15 to TRBJ2-7; the D call of TRBD2 rests on TCRdb alone, since no DNA is present to check it. CDR1 is LNHNV, CDR2 YYDKDF, per germline (reference sequence). The length of the CDR3 is 14 residues. The CDR3 loop is CATSREALHYEQYF.

The chain couples TRBV4-1 to TRBJ2-7. The CDR3 loop spans 13 amino acids. CDR1 is MGHRA and CDR2 is YSYEKL in the germline V gene. The CDR3 is CASSRRSSYEQYF.

The chain employs TRBV7-3 and TRBJ2-7; checking the TCRdb D call of TRBD2 is not possible without DNA. CDR3 length: 15 residues. The germline gives CDR1 SGHTA, CDR2 FQGTGA. CDR3: CASSAGLAGIYEQYF.

The rearrangement links TRBV7-9 to TRBJ2-4. Germline CDR1 and CDR2: SEHNR and FQNEAQ (reference sequence). The length of the CDR3 is 13 residues. The CDR3 sequence is CASSLTAENIQYF. The full variable domain, its missing parts supplied by reference TRBV7-9 and TRBJ2-4, is DTGVSQNPRHKITKRGQNVTFRCDPISEHNRLYWYRQTLGQGPEFLTYFQNEAQLEKSRLLSDRFSAERPKGSFSTLEIQRTEQGDSAMYLCASSLTAENIQYFGAGTRLSVL.

The rearrangement links TRBV20-1 to TRBJ2-3; TCRdb's D gene call, TRBD2, goes unchecked for lack of DNA. Germline values: CDR1 DFQATT, CDR2 SNEGSKA (reference sequence). The CDR3 consists of 13 residues. The CDR3 is CSATGGSTDTQYF.

The CDR3 loop reads CASRPGTAGNTIYF. The rearrangement links TRBV28 to TRBJ1-3; TCRdb's D call of TRBD1 is untestable without DNA. The CDR3 spans 14 residues. Germline V gene lookup returns CDR1 MDHEN and CDR2 SYDVKM.

The V gene is TRBV4-3, the J gene TRBJ2-7; no DNA is available, so the TRBD1 call from TCRdb remains unchecked. CDR1 and CDR2 (germline): LGHNA, YSLEER. This CDR3 contains 16 residues. This CDR3 reads CASKDQVGTDSYEQYF.